This T cell receptor (beta chain) was captured in a study of T cells in Graves' hyperthyroidism and ophthalmopathy. Study conclusions and caveats: Within blood appeared most thyroid clonotypes that had expanded above 0.001. A model using 13 V-J features told ophthalmopathy apart from stable hyperthyroidism.

It was RNA transcripts that yielded the amplified TCR beta CDR3 regions. HTBI primers drove first-round RT-PCR of the TCR CDR3. MiXCR, run by TCRdb on the multiplex PCR reads, gives a single entry per CDR3 protein. The sample lists about 350,000 distinct CDR3 sequences, about a sixth occurring once. The CDR3 covers 13 residues. V dropped 2 bases and J dropped 6 bases, with 11 bases sitting between them. Germline V CDR1 and CDR2: MNHEY, SMNVEV (reference sequence). Clinical symptoms, serum thyroxine and TRAb, thyroid ultrasound and orbital computed tomography together formed the diagnostic basis. PBMCs were collected from an approximately 9.5 ml volume of fresh peripheral blood. This clonotype was recorded at least ten times. Its antigen is currently unknown.

The chain links TRBV27 to TRBJ2-7; no clear D gene. This receptor was obtained from a woman between 40 and 55 years old with Graves' ophthalmopathy. What was sequenced was blood. The CDR3 sequence: CASSLTTASEQYF. In DNA form, the CDR3 reads TGTGCCAGCAGTTTAACAACAGCCTCCGAGCAGTACTTC.